The source of this T cell receptor (beta chain) is a study of PD-1 blockade in classical Hodgkin lymphoma. Overall study: Treatment was intravenous nivolumab, 3 mg/kg every 2 weeks, until progression. General observations from the study: Reported baseline diversity: healthy donors highest, relapsed/refractory patients lowest. Patients newly diagnosed and complete responders had comparable baseline diversity.

For this clone: What it binds is not known.

V gave up 7 bases and J gave up 4 bases; unmatched junction bases: 8. The CDR3 is 16 residues long. Germline CDR1 and CDR2: ENHRY and SYGVKD. The protocol was immunoSEQ multiplex PCR, while the TCRdb copy is restricted to in-frame clones and leaves out a portion. The repertoire holds 75,000 to 100,000 clones, with under 95% as singletons. Sample time point: cycle 4 day 1 (C4D1), after six to seven weeks of nivolumab. Relapse after autologous stem cell transplantation occurred in every patient, and brentuximab vedotin exposure varied. When best responses were assessed, they were complete response, partial response or progressive disease.

The genes are TRBV10-3 and TRBJ2-3; TRBD2 agrees at 13 bases. The receptor was isolated from a human donor with classical Hodgkin lymphoma. The sample was peripheral blood mononuclear cells (PBMCs), taken before the fourth cycle of nivolumab. The CDR3 is CAIMRTSGSFADTQYF. In DNA, the CDR3 is TGTGCCATCATGAGGACTAGCGGGAGTTTCGCAGATACGCAGTATTTT.